Sequencing of this T cell receptor beta chain was carried out in a study of OX40 agonist ivuxolimab in advanced cancers. Patients who had autoimmune disease history or got systemic immunosuppression were left out. J was trimmed by 1 base and V by 0 bases; bases with no gene match: 3. The germline CDR1 and CDR2 sequences are GTSNPN and SVGIG (reference sequence). The CDR3 runs to 16 residues. Study-level results: The work left the antigen specificity of expanded peripheral T cells undetermined. CD4+ and CD8+ blood T cells expanded clonally by week 6 at 0.1 to 3.0 mg/kg.

As to this clone: What it binds is not known.

Assay used: immunoSEQ multiplex PCR; TCRdb lists only in-frame clones, some missing. Of around 66,000 clones in the sample, 75% to 90% were seen once. The sample here was CD4+ or CD8+ T cells sorted from blood, taken in a trial of the OX40 agonist ivuxolimab. The gene calls are TRBV30 and TRBJ1-4; 9 nucleotides line up with TRBD1. This TCR was recovered from an adult with an advanced solid tumor such as melanoma, head and neck, liver or kidney cancer. CDR3 protein: CAWSVETGGTNEKLFF. CDR3 DNA: TGTGCCTGGAGTGTCGAGACAGGGGGAACTAATGAAAAACTGTTTTTT.